These T cell receptor beta chains were read from a single sample in a study of blood T cells in healthy people across ages. TCRdb reprocessed the 5' RACE reads with MiXCR, giving one entry per CDR3 protein. The sample shows fewer than 750,000 distinct CDR3 sequences, more than 45% of them seen only once. Sequenced input: blood. All receptors come from a woman older than 75 in good health. Each CDR3 is given with its conserved first and last residue. D genes are given only for firm matches. Some rows have no size entry. The others give once, few or many, or a class for an expanded clone.

d_call	v_call	j_call	clone_size	cdr3_aa	cdr3_nt
TRBD1	TRBV7-2	TRBJ1-6	few	CASSSRTGSSYNSPLHF	TGTGCCAGCAGCTCCCGGACAGGGAGCTCCTATAATTCACCCCTCCACTTT
TRBD2	TRBV29-1	TRBJ2-7	-	CSVEGSGRTYSEQYF	TGCAGCGTTGAAGGTAGCGGGAGGACCTACAGTGAGCAGTACTTC
-	TRBV6-4	TRBJ2-3	-	CASSDSMVSDTQYF	TGTGCCAGCAGTGACTCGATGGTATCCGATACGCAGTATTTT
-	TRBV10-3	TRBJ1-2	-	CAISERGSCGYTF	TGTGCCATCAGTGAGCGAGGCAGTTGCGGCTACACCTTC
-	TRBV24-1	TRBJ2-1	many	CATSDNQRTHNEQFF	TGTGCCACCAGTGATAACCAGCGGACGCACAATGAGCAGTTCTTC
-	TRBV6-2/TRBV6-3	TRBJ2-5	many	CASSRETQYF	TGTGCCAGCAGCCGGGAGACCCAGTACTTC
-	TRBV5-1	TRBJ2-7	few	CASSFTSSYNEQYF	TGCGCCAGCAGCTTCACCTCCTCCTACAATGAGCAGTACTTC
TRBD2	TRBV29-1	TRBJ2-1	-	CSAWGGVRNEQFF	TGCAGCGCCTGGGGGGGGGTTAGGAATGAGCAGTTCTTC
-	TRBV12-3/TRBV12-4	TRBJ2-2	few	CASSLKVQNTGELFF	TGTGCCAGCAGTTTAAAAGTGCAGAACACCGGGGAGCTGTTTTTT
TRBD2	TRBV10-3	TRBJ2-7	-	CAISDSGLAVHEQYF	TGTGCCATCAGTGACTCGGGACTAGCGGTCCACGAGCAGTACTTC
TRBD2	TRBV10-3	TRBJ2-1	-	CAISESNRLAGDNEQFF	TGTGCCATCAGTGAGTCTAACCGGCTAGCGGGAGACAATGAGCAGTTCTTC
TRBD2	TRBV5-1	TRBJ2-7	-	CASSLEASGGPTQYF	TGCGCCAGCAGCTTGGAGGCTAGCGGGGGGCCCACCCAGTACTTC
-	TRBV7-3	TRBJ2-3	many	CASGEVTDTQYF	TGTGCCAGCGGGGAGGTCACAGATACGCAGTATTTT
-	TRBV9	TRBJ2-1	-	CASSVAVGANKQFF	TGTGCCAGCAGCGTAGCGGTTGGGGCCAATAAGCAGTTCTTC
-	TRBV3-1	TRBJ2-5	-	CASSQDTGTSLIRAQYF	TGTGCCAGCAGCCAAGATACGGGTACTAGCCTCATTAGGGCCCAGTACTTC
-	TRBV12-3/TRBV12-4	TRBJ2-3	-	CASTSMVTTDTQYF	TGTGCCAGCACCTCTATGGTCACCACAGATACGCAGTATTTT
-	TRBV28	TRBJ2-1	few	CASNSPSASSYNEQFF	TGTGCCAGCAACTCCCCCAGTGCGAGCTCCTACAATGAGCAGTTCTTC